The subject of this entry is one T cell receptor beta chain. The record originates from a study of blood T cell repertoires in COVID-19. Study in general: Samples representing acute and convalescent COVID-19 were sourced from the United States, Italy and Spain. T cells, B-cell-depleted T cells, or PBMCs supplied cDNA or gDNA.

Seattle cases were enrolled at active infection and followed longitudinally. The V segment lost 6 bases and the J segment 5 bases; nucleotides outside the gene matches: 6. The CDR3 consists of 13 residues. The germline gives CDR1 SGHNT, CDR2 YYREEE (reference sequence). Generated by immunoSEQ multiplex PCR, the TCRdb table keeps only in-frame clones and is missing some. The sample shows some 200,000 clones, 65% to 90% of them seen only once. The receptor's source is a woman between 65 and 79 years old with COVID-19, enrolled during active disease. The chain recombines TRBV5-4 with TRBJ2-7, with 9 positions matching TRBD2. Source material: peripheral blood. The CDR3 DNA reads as TGTGCCAGCAAAGTAGCGGGAGTCGACGAGCAGTACTTC. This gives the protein CASKVAGVDEQYF.